A selection of T cell receptor beta chains follows, all from one sample in a study of blood T cell repertoires in COVID-19. The table came from immunoSEQ multiplex PCR; TCRdb's copy has only in-frame clones and leaves some out. The sample lists about 140,000 clones; over 70% were seen once. The sample taken for sequencing was peripheral blood. Every receptor here comes from a woman aged 45-65 years with acute or convalescent COVID-19. Both conserved end residues are part of each CDR3. The D gene is left open where the match is weak. Expanded clones are given a class, and other clones once, few, many or no size at all.

TRBV28	.	.	TRBJ1-2	11	TGTGCCAGCAGTTCTAGCTATGGCTACACCTTC	CASSSSYGYTF
TRBV3-1/TRBV3-2	.	.	TRBJ1-1	13	TGTGCCAGCAGCCCTTCGGGGTACACTGAAGCTTTCTTT	CASSPSGYTEAFF
TRBV6-2/TRBV6-3	.	.	TRBJ1-1	15	TGTGCCAGCAGTTCTCCGATCCAGGTGAACACTGAAGCTTTCTTT	CASSSPIQVNTEAFF
TRBV7-2	.	.	TRBJ1-2	12	TGTGCCAGCAGCTTAGATGGGAGAGGCTACACCTTC	CASSLDGRGYTF
TRBV5-8	TRBD1	once	TRBJ1-2	14	TGTGCCCGCAGCACACGACAGGGGCCCTATGGCTACACCTTC	CARSTRQGPYGYTF
TRBV3-1/TRBV3-2	.	.	TRBJ2-7	16	TGTGCCAGCAGCCAAGAGGACTTAGGCTCGAGAGACGAGCAGTACTTC	CASSQEDLGSRDEQYF
TRBV19	TRBD1	.	TRBJ1-1	17	TGTGCCAGTAGTAGAGACCGGGACAGCAACATGAACACTGAAGCTTTCTTT	CASSRDRDSNMNTEAFF
TRBV10-3	TRBD1	.	TRBJ1-2	13	TGTGCCATCAGTGGGACAGGGGCTAGTGGCTACACCTTC	CAISGTGASGYTF
TRBV6-5	TRBD1	.	TRBJ1-2	15	TGTGCCAGCAGTCCGGGACAGGGGGCCAGCTATGGCTACACCTTC	CASSPGQGASYGYTF
TRBV2	TRBD2	.	TRBJ2-1	17	TGTGCCAGCACGGGGCTGGGGGGGTGGACTAGCCCCCATGAGCAGTTCTTC	CASTGLGGWTSPHEQFF
TRBV18	TRBD2	.	TRBJ2-1	13	TGTGCCAGCTCACTTGAGACGGGAGGTGAGCAGTTCTTC	CASSLETGGEQFF
TRBV5-6	.	.	TRBJ1-1	16	TGTGCCAGCAGCGGCCGAAGAGGATTTCCCTACACTGAAGCTTTCTTT	CASSGRRGFPYTEAFF
TRBV6-6	TRBD2	.	TRBJ2-3	14	TGTGCCAGCAGTTTAGCGGGGGTCACAGATACGCAGTATTTT	CASSLAGVTDTQYF
TRBV19	TRBD2	.	TRBJ2-7	16	TGTGCCAGTAGTTCCGCCGGGACTAGGCACGTCTACGAGCAGTACTTC	CASSSAGTRHVYEQYF
TRBV27	.	.	TRBJ1-6	16	TGTGCCAGCAGGAGTAGGACAGCGATGTATAATTCACCCCTCCACTTT	CASRSRTAMYNSPLHF
TRBV24-1	.	.	TRBJ1-1	11	TGTGCCACCAGTGATGGTTCCGCGGCTTTCTTT	CATSDGSAAFF
TRBV9	TRBD1	once	TRBJ2-3	15	TGTGCCAGCAGCGTAGGGACAGGGGTGACAGATACGCAGTATTTT	CASSVGTGVTDTQYF
TRBV7-2	TRBD2	.	TRBJ2-5	18	TGTGCCAGCAGCTTAGCGTCGTCTAGCGGGGGTTTCCAAGAGACCCAGTACTTC	CASSLASSSGGFQETQYF
TRBV11-2	.	.	TRBJ1-4	16	TGTGCCAGCAGCCCCGGCAGACTCCGGTCTAATGAAAAACTGTTTTTT	CASSPGRLRSNEKLFF
TRBV28	TRBD2	.	TRBJ2-5	15	TGTGCCAGCAGCCCCCGGGGGGGAGGACAAGAGACCCAGTACTTC	CASSPRGGGQETQYF
TRBV9	TRBD1	.	TRBJ2-3	15	TGTGCCAGCAGCCTCGGAGGGACAGGGGAAGATACGCAGTATTTT	CASSLGGTGEDTQYF
TRBV19	TRBD2	.	TRBJ2-1	14	TGTGCCAGTAGTATGGGCGGGGGTTACAATGAGCAGTTCTTC	CASSMGGGYNEQFF
TRBV19	.	.	TRBJ2-2	15	TGTGCCAGTAGTATAGCAGGGGCACCGTCCGGGGAGCTGTTTTTT	CASSIAGAPSGELFF
TRBV5-4	TRBD2	.	TRBJ2-3	15	TGTGCCAGCCCCCCGCTAGCGGGGGAGACAGATACGCAGTATTTT	CASPPLAGETDTQYF
TRBV5-6	.	.	TRBJ2-3	14	TGTGCCAGCAGCACCAGGGTTATGATAGGTACGCAGTATTTT	CASSTRVMIGTQYF
TRBV2	.	.	TRBJ2-1	15	TGTGCCAGCCTCATTCAAGCGAGCTCCTACAATGAGCAGTTCTTC	CASLIQASSYNEQFF
TRBV7-3	TRBD2	.	TRBJ2-2	15	TGTGCCAGCAGAAGCGGGGGGGCGAACACCGGGGAGCTGTTTTTT	CASRSGGANTGELFF
TRBV2	TRBD2	once	TRBJ2-3	14	TGTGCCAGCTATGGGACTACCAGCACAGATACGCAGTATTTT	CASYGTTSTDTQYF
TRBV28	.	once	TRBJ1-3	14	TGTGCCAGCAGCGGGCAGGGTACTGGAAACACCATATATTTT	CASSGQGTGNTIYF
TRBV4-2	.	.	TRBJ2-3	14	TGTGCCAGCAGCCAAGATCCTAGCACAGATACGCAGTATTTT	CASSQDPSTDTQYF
TRBV15	TRBD2	.	TRBJ2-5	13	TGTGCCACCGGGCGGGGGGGACAAGAGACCCAGTACTTC	CATGRGGQETQYF
TRBV2	TRBD1	.	TRBJ1-3	14	TGTGCCAGCAGTAGAGACAGGGATGGAAACACCATATATTTT	CASSRDRDGNTIYF
TRBV23-1	TRBD1	.	TRBJ1-4	13	TGCGCCAGCGAAGGGACAGTAACTGAAAAACTGTTTTTT	CASEGTVTEKLFF
TRBV11-2	.	.	TRBJ2-1	13	TGTGCCAGCAGCTTGGGACACTACAATGAGCAGTTCTTC	CASSLGHYNEQFF
TRBV3-1/TRBV3-2	.	few	TRBJ1-5	15	TGTGCCAGCAGCCAAGGTCTGGGGCTCAATCAGCCCCAGCATTTT	CASSQGLGLNQPQHF
TRBV10-3	.	.	TRBJ1-1	11	TGTGCCATCAGACAGAACACTGAAGCTTTCTTT	CAIRQNTEAFF
TRBV3-1/TRBV3-2	.	.	TRBJ1-6	14	TGTGCCAGCAGCCAGCGGGGCGGGGATTCACCCCTCCACTTT	CASSQRGGDSPLHF
TRBV9	TRBD2	.	TRBJ2-1	16	TGTGCCAGCAGCGTCTATAGCGGGAGGGCCGGCAATGAGCAGTTCTTC	CASSVYSGRAGNEQFF